This T cell receptor beta chain was recorded in a study of follicular helper T cells after annual influenza vaccination. Study-level background: Blood was drawn on days 0, 7 and 28 after vaccination.

The germline V gene encodes CDR1 MNHEY and CDR2 SVGAGI. V dropped 6 bases and J dropped 1; count of bases not matched to a gene: 8. The CDR3 spans 15 residues. About this clone itself: Its antigen is unidentified.

Time point meaning: 2014-2015 season, pre-vaccination. Regarding the study as a whole: Yearly vaccinations repeatedly recalled conserved clonotypes in ICOS+CD38+ cTfh.

The assay was immunoSEQ multiplex PCR, and TCRdb's table has in-frame clones only and misses some. The sample yields about 14,000 clones, approximately 84% seen once. The sequence was collected from an adult who received the influenza vaccine. The chain couples TRBV6-5 to TRBJ1-1; TRBD1 matches at 7 bases. Sequences were derived from CXCR5- memory CD4+ T cells sorted from blood, sampled on the day of influenza vaccination. CDR3 loop: CASSDDRVGNTEAFF. The CDR3 region has the DNA TGTGCCAGCAGCGATGACAGGGTCGGGAACACTGAAGCTTTCTTT.